Below, one T cell receptor beta chain is given with its context. What antigen it recognizes has not been identified. It has no much larger one-base neighbor in the sample; base qualities were not kept. The library was prepared using the immunoSEQ multiplex PCR assay. TCRbeta CDR3 sequencing was done by Adaptive Biotechnologies at survey depth, reporting CDR3 sequences, V/J genes, productive frequency and template counts. Amplification of TCR beta CDR3 regions started from genomic DNA instead of RNA. As for the authors' bioinformatics: Jensen-Shannon divergence was used to quantify pairwise repertoire overlap between tissues, with a value of 1 meaning complete divergence and a value of 0 meaning identical repertoires. Tissues were clustered by single-linkage agglomerative hierarchical clustering of pairwise JSD values and displayed as dendrograms. All patient samples were analyzed with GLIPH2 using simulation_depth 1000, kmer_min_depth 3 and cdr3_length_cutoff 8, and only groups containing more than two unique CDR3s were kept. In a standardized tissue-overlap score, Jaccard GLIPH-group overlap across patients was extrapolated to a standard repertoire size of 1000 clones. To look at how diversity was associated with clinical or experimental variables, linear mixed-effect models were used, with tissue treated as a fixed effect and individual treated as a random effect. TCRdb took over this immuneACCESS table, retaining in-frame rearrangements with V and J assigned. Such tables are incomplete; in checked studies, under half of the missing clones stem from an unresolved V gene, and the remainder is unexplained. For V, J and clone size, that table is used; D and trimming come from the DNA. The sample table shows approximately 12,000 clones, and approximately 70% are seen once. The ten most abundant clones make up around 14% of the sample.

The sample belongs to a study of tissue T cells after allogeneic stem cell transplantation (dated by TCRdb to between 2021 and 2023). Regarding the research as a whole: If a tissue had multiple samples, a pathologist reviewed H&E sections so that samples with histologically apparent lymphocytes got priority for sequencing. Using research autopsies of patients with and without GVHD, plus mouse models of GVHD, the study profiled TCR beta repertoires across many tissues. On the human side, the study was prospective and observational, with no blinding or randomization.

The germline V gene sets CDR1 to KGHSH and CDR2 to LQKENI. Trimming accounts for 11 bases at V and 7 bases at J, while the number of junction bases matched to no gene is 8. The CDR3 measures 13 amino acids from cysteine to phenylalanine. The entry retains the CDR3 DNA only, 39 bases that are in frame from base 1. The sample's time point label, in plain terms: human tissue collected at research (rapid) autopsy. Three non-HCT comparator patients with other cancers, who had at least five GI tract samples and no known GI disease at death, were retrospectively selected. After a median post-mortem interval of around 10 hours, the autopsy tissues collected included GI sites spanning esophagus to rectum, along with liver, skin and lymphoid organs including spleen. Each autopsy specimen was cut in two, with one portion flash-frozen in liquid nitrogen and the remainder formalin-fixed, and the outer muscle layers of GI specimens were removed. Genomic DNA was extracted from frozen tissues using the Mag-Bind Blood & Tissue DNA HDQ 96 Kit on a Chemagic 360 or the DNeasy Blood & Tissue Kit. Because of concern about red blood cell contamination, extracted DNA was further purified using the Genomic DNA Clean & Concentrator-25 kit.

Results the study describes overall, beyond this receptor: Blood and spleen T cells captured only a limited portion of the TCR repertoire detected in tissues, in both patients and mice. The patient cohort was small and varied clinically, and sampling depth was recognized as a limitation. Blood samples were not available from the non-GVHD comparator patients. The study did not establish which tissue TCRs were alloreactive or antigen-specific, and some clones may have been host cells that persisted. Within patients, how anatomically similar tissues were was a major factor shaping TCR repertoire composition, regardless of disease or transplant status. Only a few T cell clones appeared in more than one patient, yet motif-based clustering showed tissue-specific repertoire signatures that were shared between patients.

The chain couples TRBV18 to TRBJ2-1; 10 central nucleotides agree with TRBD2. The source is a woman aged 18-49 years with breast cancer. The sample consisted of tissue from the right colon, taken at autopsy. The DNA is as follows: TGTGCCCCGAGCGGGGGGGCGGGGAATGAGCAGTTCTTC. Its product reads: CAPSGGAGNEQFF.